The text below deals with one T cell receptor beta chain. The V gene's germline CDR1 is SGHRS and CDR2 YFSETQ. There are 14 residues in the CDR3. Trimming left V 4 bases short and J 3 bases short, with 13 bases between. The data stem from a study of control samples from healthy donors and cancer patients. The assay was immunoSEQ multiplex PCR, and TCRdb's table has in-frame clones only and misses some. The table lists approximately 140,000 clones, about 90% of them singletons, with about 7.6% in the top ten. This TCR came from a man aged 18 to 29 in good health. The sequenced sample consisted of blood. V and J are TRBV5-1 and TRBJ1-1, with D tentatively TRBD1 (6 bases). The CDR3 spells CASSPHREHTEAFF. The CDR3 coding sequence is TGCGCCAGCAGCCCCCACAGGGAACACACTGAAGCTTTCTTT.